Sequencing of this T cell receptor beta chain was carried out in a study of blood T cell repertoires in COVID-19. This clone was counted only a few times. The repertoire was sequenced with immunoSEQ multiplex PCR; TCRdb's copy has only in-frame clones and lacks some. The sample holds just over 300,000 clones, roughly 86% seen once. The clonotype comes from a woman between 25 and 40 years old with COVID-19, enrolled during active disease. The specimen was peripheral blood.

CDR3 in DNA: TGTGCCAGCAGTGAACAGCTTACCGGGGAGCAGTACTTC. Encoded protein: CASSEQLTGEQYF. This chain links TRBV25-1 with TRBJ2-7; D is unclear. CDR3 length: 13 residues. Germline CDR1 is MGHDK and CDR2 is SYGVNS. V lost 2 bases and J lost 7, with 12 bases in between.